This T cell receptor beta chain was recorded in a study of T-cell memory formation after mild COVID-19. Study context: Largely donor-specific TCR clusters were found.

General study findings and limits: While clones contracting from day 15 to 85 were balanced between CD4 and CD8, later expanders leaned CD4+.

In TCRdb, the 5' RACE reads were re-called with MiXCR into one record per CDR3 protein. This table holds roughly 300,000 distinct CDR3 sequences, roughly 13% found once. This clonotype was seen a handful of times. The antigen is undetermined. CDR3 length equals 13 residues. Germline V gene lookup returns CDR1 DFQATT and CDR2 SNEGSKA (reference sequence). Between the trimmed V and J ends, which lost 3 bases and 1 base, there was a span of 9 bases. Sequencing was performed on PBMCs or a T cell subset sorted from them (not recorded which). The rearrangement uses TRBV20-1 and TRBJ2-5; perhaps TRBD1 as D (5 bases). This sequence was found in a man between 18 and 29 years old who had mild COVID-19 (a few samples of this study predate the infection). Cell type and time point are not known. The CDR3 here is CSARGLPQETQYF. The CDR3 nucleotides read TGCAGTGCTAGGGGGCTTCCCCAAGAGACCCAGTACTTC.